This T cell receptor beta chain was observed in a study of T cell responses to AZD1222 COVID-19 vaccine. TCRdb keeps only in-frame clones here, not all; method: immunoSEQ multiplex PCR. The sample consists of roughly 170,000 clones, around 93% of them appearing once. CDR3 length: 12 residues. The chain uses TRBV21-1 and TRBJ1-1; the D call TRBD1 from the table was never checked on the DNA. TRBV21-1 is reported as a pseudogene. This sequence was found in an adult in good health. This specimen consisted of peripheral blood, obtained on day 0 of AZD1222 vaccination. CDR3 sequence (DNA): TGTGCCAGCCTGACCAGGGACACTGAAGCTTTCTTT. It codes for CASLTRDTEAFF.